The clone carrying this T cell receptor beta chain was seen ten or more times. The antigen is unknown. This CDR3 fails to terminate in the conserved phenylalanine or tryptophan, so it likely reflects a read error. No DNA is shown, since the ends of the CDR3 on it are uncertain; the CDR3 is the one TCRdb lists. CDR3 regions of TCR beta were amplified from RNA transcripts. Second-round multiplex PCR came after first-round RT-PCR with HTBI primers. Each CDR3 protein gets one entry after TCRdb re-called the multiplex PCR reads with MiXCR. The sample consists of about 390,000 distinct CDR3 sequences, 17% of them appearing once. This sample is drawn from a study of Graves' ophthalmopathy and Graves' hyperthyroidism. A total of 10 residues make up the CDR3, ends included. Germline V gene lookup returns CDR1 MNHNS and CDR2 SASEGT. Study observations and caveats: Detection in blood was also observed for most expanded thyroid clonotypes above 0.001 frequency.

Hyperthyroidism was new, under 2 months, in patients aged 18 to 65. This TCR was sampled from an adult woman with stable Graves' hyperthyroidism. The specimen sequenced was peripheral blood. The rearrangement links TRBV6-1 to TRBJ2-7; the D call in the table, TRBD2, was not verified against the DNA. The CDR3 sequence: CAGVTGGPLR.